This TCR beta chain emerged from a study of blood T cell repertoires in COVID-19. Study context: Samples representing acute and convalescent COVID-19 were sourced from the United States, Italy and Spain.

Per the authors' pipeline: Amplification with reference gene primers provided the estimates of nucleated cell counts. The table came from immunoSEQ multiplex PCR; TCRdb's copy has only in-frame clones and leaves some out. V, J and clone size are taken as reported in that table, and D and trimming were inferred from the DNA itself. The repertoire includes about 270,000 clones, 81% of them detected once, and around 3% sits in the top ten. Trimming pared 1 base from V and 7 bases from J, leaving 11 bases between. This CDR3 comprises 12 residues. The germline CDR1 and CDR2 sequences are GTSNPN and SVGIG (reference sequence).

This sequence originates from a woman aged 60-75 years with active or convalescent COVID-19. The sequenced sample consisted of peripheral blood. The chain employs TRBV30 and TRBJ2-7; D may be TRBD2 (5 bases). CDR3 sequence: CAWSGTGVEQYF. In nucleotides, the CDR3 is TGTGCCTGGAGTGGTACCGGGGTTGAGCAGTACTTC.